These 12 T cell receptor beta chains were sequenced from one sample in a study of PD-L1 blockade in urothelial cancer. Data came from immunoSEQ multiplex PCR; TCRdb stores just in-frame clones and leaves some out. The data contain 70,000 to 90,000 clones, about 85% of them seen just once; the ten biggest clones take up around 15%. Time point of the sample: pretreatment peripheral blood. The specimen comprised PBMCs, sampled around atezolizumab (anti-PD-L1) treatment. The source of these receptors is a man aged 55 to 70 with urothelial cancer.

This clone was recorded only once. The V call is TRBV11-2, the J call TRBJ2-1; TRBD2 might be the D (5 bases). V gave up 6 bases and J gave up 3 bases, with 12 bases separating them. Germline V gene sequence: CDR1 SGHAT, CDR2 FQNNGV. There are 14 residues in the CDR3. CDR3 DNA: TGTGCCAGCAGTTTTAGAGGGCTCTACAATGAGCAGTTCTTC. Its protein product is CASSFRGLYNEQFF.

The chain recombines TRBV7-3 with TRBJ2-1, with 7 bases fitting TRBD2. This CDR3 is 18 amino acids long. V shed 2 bases and J 5 bases; nucleotides not matched to a gene: 15. CDR1 and CDR2 (germline): SGHTA, FQGTGA. CDR3 sequence (DNA): TGTGCCAGCAGCTTAGCCCCTTTAGGGAGGGAACGTCACAATGAGCAGTTCTTC. Its protein is CASSLAPLGRERHNEQFF.

The chain is built from TRBV6-5 and TRBJ2-7; possibly TRBD1 for D (5 bases). From germline, CDR1 is MNHEY and CDR2 SVGAGI. The CDR3 is made up of 15 amino acids. V was shortened by 0 bases and J by 6 bases, with 15 bases between the two germline ends. The CDR3 sequence: CASSYSTVAVGEQYF. In DNA, the CDR3 is TGTGCCAGCAGTTACTCGACAGTGGCCGTGGGCGAGCAGTACTTC.

The CDR3 protein is CASSLPVLGATNTDTQYF. CDR3 coding DNA: TGTGCCAGCAGCTTGCCCGTTTTGGGGGCGACAAACACAGATACGCAGTATTTT. The genes are TRBV5-5 and TRBJ2-3; weak D call: TRBD1 (6 bases). With 1 base removed from V and 2 bases from J, the gap between germline ends came to 20 bases. The length of the CDR3 is 18 residues. Germline V CDR1 and CDR2: SGHKS, YYEKEE (reference sequence).

V and J are TRBV9 and TRBJ1-1; TRBD1 is a possible D gene (6 bases). The V end lost 2 bases, the J end lost 8 bases, and 25 bases lay between the germline ends. Germline V CDR1 and CDR2: SGDLS, YYNGEE. The CDR3 contains 17 residues. CDR3 DNA sequence: TGTGCCAGCAGCGTGTCCTGGGTGGCAGGGGCCCCGGGGGAAGCTTTCTTT. It encodes CASSVSWVAGAPGEAFF.

The chain uses TRBV30 and TRBJ1-5; 7 bases agree with TRBD1. Per the germline V gene, CDR1 is GTSNPN and CDR2 is SVGIG (reference sequence). The CDR3 sequence is 14 residues long. J was trimmed by 5 bases and V by 2 bases; bases with no gene match: 6. This CDR3 reads CAWSLQGNDQPQHF. CDR3 coding DNA: TGTGCCTGGAGTTTACAGGGGAATGATCAGCCCCAGCATTTT.

The chain uses TRBV7-6 and TRBJ2-1, with 8 bases matching TRBD2. Germline trimming cut 11 bases from V and 7 bases from J; bases unmatched to any gene: 10. Germline lookup yields CDR1 SGHVS and CDR2 FNYEAQ. The length of the CDR3 is 13 residues. The CDR3 DNA reads as TGTGCCTCTCAAGGCGGGGGGCCGAATGAGCAGTTCTTC. Translating gives CASQGGGPNEQFF.

This chain joins TRBV4-3 and TRBJ2-1; D may be TRBD2 (5 bases). Trimming pared 4 bases from V and 7 bases from J, leaving 11 bases between. The CDR3 extends over 13 amino acids. The germline CDR1 and CDR2 sequences are LGHNA and YSLEER. The CDR3 sequence is CASSPGIVNEQFF. The CDR3 coding sequence is TGCGCCAGCAGCCCCGGGATCGTGAATGAGCAGTTCTTC.

V is TRBV19 and J is TRBJ2-2; 8 nucleotides match TRBD1. This CDR3 contains 16 residues. With 3 bases clipped from V and 5 bases from J, the junction kept 8 bases outside the gene matches. Germline CDR1 LNHDA, CDR2 SQIVND (reference sequence). The CDR3 DNA follows: TGTGCCAGTAGTATGGGTCGACAGGGGTGGACCGGGGAGCTGTTTTTT. Translating gives CASSMGRQGWTGELFF. Full variable domain (rest looked up from reference TRBV19 and TRBJ2-2): DGGITQSPKYLFRKEGQNVTLSCEQNLNHDAMYWYRQDPGQGLRLIYYSQIVNDFQKGDIAEGYSVSREKKESFPLTVTSAQKNPTAFYLCASSMGRQGWTGELFFGEGSRLTVL.

This clone turned up a few times. The CDR3 sequence: CASSGGEYYGYTF. CDR3 sequence (DNA): TGTGCCAGCAGCGGTGGAGAGTACTATGGCTACACCTTC. This chain links TRBV5-4 with TRBJ1-2; the D is unclear. Per germline, CDR1 SGHNT and CDR2 YYREEE (reference sequence). The CDR3 totals 13 residues. Trimming pared 4 bases from V and 3 bases from J, leaving 10 bases between.

The V gene is TRBV11-2, the J gene TRBJ2-1, with TRBD2 matching 8 bases. CDR3 length: 18 residues. Per germline, CDR1 SGHAT and CDR2 FQNNGV. Germline trimming cut 5 bases from V and 0 bases from J; bases unmatched to any gene: 12. The CDR3 here is CASSPPGGDLSSYNEQFF. The CDR3 DNA reads TGTGCCAGCAGCCCCCCGGGGGGGGACCTCTCCTCCTACAATGAGCAGTTCTTC.

The chain joins TRBV5-8 to TRBJ1-2, with D maybe TRBD1 (6 bases). With 4 bases removed from V and 4 bases from J, the gap between germline ends came to 14 bases. This CDR3 has 14 amino acids. Looked up from germline, CDR1 is SGHTS and CDR2 is YDEGEE. CDR3 in DNA: TGTGCCAGCAGCCCCAAGACAGGACCCTATGGCTACACCTTC. It translates to CASSPKTGPYGYTF.